The 10 T cell receptor beta chains in this list originate from one sample, sequenced in a study of metastatic and nonmetastatic thyroid tumors. Thyroid surgery was performed in patients who had received no treatment beforehand. TCRdb used MiXCR to call clones anew from the PCR reads. The repertoire holds over 12,000 clones, with roughly a quarter as singletons. The sample taken for sequencing was tumor tissue. Receptors were obtained from a female donor with papillary thyroid cancer or a benign thyroid nodule (not recorded which). Some clones in this sample may be carry-over from other donors' samples.

The chain has TRBV12-3 or TRBV12-4 and TRBJ2-1; D might be TRBD2 (5 bases). The V gene lost 5 bases and the J gene lost 0 bases, with 11 bases spanning the gap. This CDR3 has 15 amino acids. CDR3 in amino acids: CASSRDYPSYNEQFF. The DNA for the CDR3 is TGTGCCAGCAGTCGAGACTACCCCTCCTACAATGAGCAGTTCTTC.

This clone has ten or more counts. V and J are TRBV10-2 and TRBJ2-3; 9 bases map to TRBD2. Trimming took 8 bases from V and 6 from J; bases not matched to a gene: 9. Germline CDR1 is WSHSY and CDR2 is SAAADI. The CDR3 totals 14 residues. The CDR3 DNA reads as TGCGCCAGCGGTGCGGGAGGGCCTTGGGATACGCAGTATTTT. Its protein is CASGAGGPWDTQYF.

J is TRBJ2-7 and V is TRBV7-8; 12 positions agree with TRBD2. The CDR3 totals 15 residues. Germline trimming cut 5 bases from V and 2 bases from J; bases unmatched to any gene: 4. Per the germline V gene, CDR1 is SGHVS and CDR2 is FQNEAQ. The CDR3 nucleotides are TGTGCCAGCAGCATCGGACTAGCGGGGACCTACGAGCAGTACTTC. The encoded protein is CASSIGLAGTYEQYF.

This clone was seen repeatedly, ten times or more. The chain has TRBV5-1 and TRBJ1-2; D perhaps matches TRBD1 (6 bases). Germline lookup yields CDR1 SGHRS and CDR2 YFSETQ. V was trimmed by 5 bases and J by 0 bases, leaving 14 bases between them. CDR3 size: 15 residues. The CDR3 DNA sequence: TGCGCCAGCAGAGGTCAACAGGGAGCTAACTATGGCTACACCTTC. Its protein is CASRGQQGANYGYTF.

This clone is labeled as medium-sized. The chain combines TRBV11-2 with TRBJ2-7; 7 positions match TRBD2. The length of the CDR3 is 14 residues. J was trimmed by 8 bases and V by 5 bases; bases with no gene match: 12. Looked up from germline, CDR1 is SGHAT and CDR2 is FQNNGV. In DNA, the CDR3 is TGTGCCAGCAGCCCCCAAAGCGGGACCTTCCAGCAGTACTTC. Protein sequence: CASSPQSGTFQQYF.

This clone is labeled as medium-sized. This chain links TRBV30 with TRBJ2-1; D call uncertain. The CDR3 is 12 amino acids. Trimming pared 1 base from V and 7 bases from J, leaving 8 bases between. CDR1 is GTSNPN, CDR2 SVGIG, per germline (reference sequence). The CDR3 region is CAWSDSGNEQFF. In DNA, the CDR3 is TGTGCCTGGAGTGATAGTGGAAATGAGCAGTTCTTC.

In this sample, this clone is medium-sized. CDR3 sequence (DNA): TGTGCCAGCAGTTCCTCTCCACCGGGACGGAATGAAGCTTTCTTT. It is translated as CASSSSPPGRNEAFF. The chain combines TRBV12-3 or TRBV12-4 with TRBJ1-1, with a possible D match to TRBD1 (5 bases). Trimming stripped 4 bases from V and 7 bases from J, with 19 bases between. The CDR3 is 15 residues long.

This clone came up a few times. V usage is TRBV6-1 and J usage is TRBJ2-7; 10 bases agree with TRBD2. The trim removed 5 bases at V and 0 bases at J, leaving 4 bases unmatched. The germline V gene has CDR1 MNHNS and CDR2 SASEGT. This CDR3 comprises 15 residues. The CDR3 region is CASSISSGSSYEQYF. CDR3 sequence (DNA): TGTGCCAGCAGTATTTCTAGCGGGAGCTCCTACGAGCAGTACTTC.

Judged by abundance, this clone is medium-sized. The rearrangement joins TRBV12-3 or TRBV12-4 to TRBJ2-2; no reliable D call. CDR3 length: 13 residues. V was clipped by 5 bases and J by 1 base, with 5 bases between them. The CDR3 region has the DNA TGTGCCAGCAGTGAACAGAACACCGGGGAGCTGTTTTTT. Translation gives CASSEQNTGELFF.

This clone was recorded a few times. This chain joins TRBV6-5 and TRBJ2-7; TRBD1 is a possible D gene (7 bases). V was shortened by 3 bases and J by 3 bases, with 18 bases between the two germline ends. Per germline, CDR1 MNHEY and CDR2 SVGAGI. CDR3 length: 16 amino acids. The CDR3 loop is CASSYRAGGFGYEQYF. The CDR3 bases are TGTGCCAGCAGTTATCGGGCAGGGGGGTTCGGCTACGAGCAGTACTTC.